This T cell receptor (beta chain) was found in a study of blood T cell repertoires in COVID-19. The overall study: PBMCs, B-cell-depleted T cells, or T cells were the source of the cDNA or gDNA that made up the material.

Assay: immunoSEQ multiplex PCR; the TCRdb copy retains only in-frame clones and omits some. The sample shows around 140,000 clones, 75% to 90% of them seen only once. Seattle patient enrollment occurred during active infection, with longitudinal follow-up thereafter. The clonotype was recovered from a man between 18 and 35 years old with COVID-19, enrolled during active disease. Sequencing was done on a sample of peripheral blood.

This CDR3 reads CASSLQESGGYTF. CDR3 DNA: TGTGCCAGCTCACTACAGGAATCTGGTGGCTACACCTTC. The gene calls are TRBV18 and TRBJ1-2, with a weak D call TRBD1 (5 bases). The CDR3 has 13 amino acids. Trimming shortened V by 4 bases and J by 7 bases, and 13 bases separated the two germline ends. Germline V gene data show CDR1 as KGHSH and CDR2 as LQKENI.